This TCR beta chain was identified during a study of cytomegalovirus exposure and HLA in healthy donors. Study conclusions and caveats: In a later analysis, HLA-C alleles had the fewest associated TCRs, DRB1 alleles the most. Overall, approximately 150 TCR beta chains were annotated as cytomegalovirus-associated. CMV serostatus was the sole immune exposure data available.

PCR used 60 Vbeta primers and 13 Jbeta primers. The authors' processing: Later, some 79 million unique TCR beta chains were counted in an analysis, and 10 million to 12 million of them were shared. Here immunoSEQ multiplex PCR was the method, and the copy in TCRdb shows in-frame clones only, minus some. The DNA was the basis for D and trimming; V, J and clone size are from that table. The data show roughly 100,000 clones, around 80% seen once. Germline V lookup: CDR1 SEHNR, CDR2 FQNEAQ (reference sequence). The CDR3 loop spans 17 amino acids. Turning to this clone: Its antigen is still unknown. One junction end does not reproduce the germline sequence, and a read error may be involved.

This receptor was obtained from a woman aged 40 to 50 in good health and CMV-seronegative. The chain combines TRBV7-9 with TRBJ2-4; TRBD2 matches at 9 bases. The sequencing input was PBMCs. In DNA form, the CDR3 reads TGTGCCAGCAGCCTAGCGGTAGCGGGAGTATGGGATAACATTCAGTACTTC. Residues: CASSLAVAGVWDNIQYF.